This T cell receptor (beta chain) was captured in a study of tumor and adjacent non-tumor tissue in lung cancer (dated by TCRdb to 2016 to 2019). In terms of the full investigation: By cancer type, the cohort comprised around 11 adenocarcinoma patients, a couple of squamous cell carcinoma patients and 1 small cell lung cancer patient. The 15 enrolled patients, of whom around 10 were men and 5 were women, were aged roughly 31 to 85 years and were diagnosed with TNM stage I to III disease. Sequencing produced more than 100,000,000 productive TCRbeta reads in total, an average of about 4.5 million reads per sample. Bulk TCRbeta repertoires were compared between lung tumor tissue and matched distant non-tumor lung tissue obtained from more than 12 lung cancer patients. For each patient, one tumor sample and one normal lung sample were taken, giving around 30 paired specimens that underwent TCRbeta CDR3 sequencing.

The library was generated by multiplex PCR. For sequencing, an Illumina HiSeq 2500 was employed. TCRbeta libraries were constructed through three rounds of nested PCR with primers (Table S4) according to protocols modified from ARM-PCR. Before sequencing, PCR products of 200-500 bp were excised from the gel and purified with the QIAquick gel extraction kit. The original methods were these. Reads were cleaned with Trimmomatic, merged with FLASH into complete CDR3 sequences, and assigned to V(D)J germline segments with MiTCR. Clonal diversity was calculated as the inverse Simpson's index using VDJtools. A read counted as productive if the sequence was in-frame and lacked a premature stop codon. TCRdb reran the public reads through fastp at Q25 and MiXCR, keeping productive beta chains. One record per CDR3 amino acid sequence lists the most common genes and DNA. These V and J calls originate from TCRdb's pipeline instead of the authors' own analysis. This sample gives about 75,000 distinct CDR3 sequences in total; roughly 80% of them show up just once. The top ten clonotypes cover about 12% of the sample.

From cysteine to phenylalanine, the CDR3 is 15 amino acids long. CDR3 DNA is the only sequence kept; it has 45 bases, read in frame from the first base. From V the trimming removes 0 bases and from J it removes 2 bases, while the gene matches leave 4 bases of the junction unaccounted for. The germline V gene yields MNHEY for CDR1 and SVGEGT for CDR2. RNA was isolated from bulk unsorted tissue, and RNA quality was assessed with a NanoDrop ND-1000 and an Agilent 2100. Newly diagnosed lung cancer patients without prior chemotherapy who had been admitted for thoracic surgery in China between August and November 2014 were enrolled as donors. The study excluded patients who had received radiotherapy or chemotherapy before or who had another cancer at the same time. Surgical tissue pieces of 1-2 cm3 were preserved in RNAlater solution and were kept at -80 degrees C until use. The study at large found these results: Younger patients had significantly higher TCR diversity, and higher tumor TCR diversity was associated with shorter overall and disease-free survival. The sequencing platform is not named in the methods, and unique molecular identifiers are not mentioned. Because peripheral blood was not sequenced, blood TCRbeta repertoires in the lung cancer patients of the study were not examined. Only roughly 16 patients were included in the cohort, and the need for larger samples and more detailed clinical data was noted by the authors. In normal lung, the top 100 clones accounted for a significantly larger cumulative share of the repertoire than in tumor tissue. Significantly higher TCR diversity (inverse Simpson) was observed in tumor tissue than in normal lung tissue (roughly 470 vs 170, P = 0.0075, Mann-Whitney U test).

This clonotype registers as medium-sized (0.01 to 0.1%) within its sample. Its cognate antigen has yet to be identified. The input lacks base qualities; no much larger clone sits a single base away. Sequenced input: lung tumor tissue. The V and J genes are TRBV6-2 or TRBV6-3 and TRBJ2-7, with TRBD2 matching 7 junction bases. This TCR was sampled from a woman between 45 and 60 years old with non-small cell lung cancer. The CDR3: CASSYSAGVPYEQYF. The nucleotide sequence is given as TGTGCCAGCAGTTACTCGGCGGGAGTCCCCTACGAGCAGTACTTC.